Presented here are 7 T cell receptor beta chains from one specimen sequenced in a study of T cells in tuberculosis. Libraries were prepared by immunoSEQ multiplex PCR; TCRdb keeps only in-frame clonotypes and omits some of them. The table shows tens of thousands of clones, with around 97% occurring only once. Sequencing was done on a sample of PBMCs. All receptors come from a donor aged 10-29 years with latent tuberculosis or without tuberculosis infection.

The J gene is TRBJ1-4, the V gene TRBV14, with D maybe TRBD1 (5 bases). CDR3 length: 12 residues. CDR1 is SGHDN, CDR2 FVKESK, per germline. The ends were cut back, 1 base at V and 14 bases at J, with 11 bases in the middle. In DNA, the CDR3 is TGTGCCAGCAGCCAAGGGGAGGGGAGTCTGTTTTTT. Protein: CASSQGEGSLFF.

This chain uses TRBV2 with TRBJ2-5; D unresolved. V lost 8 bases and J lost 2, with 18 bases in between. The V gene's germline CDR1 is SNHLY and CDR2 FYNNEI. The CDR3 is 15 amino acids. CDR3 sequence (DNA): TGTGCCAGCGTGTCGGAACAGATACAACAAGAGACCCAGTACTTC. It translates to CASVSEQIQQETQYF.

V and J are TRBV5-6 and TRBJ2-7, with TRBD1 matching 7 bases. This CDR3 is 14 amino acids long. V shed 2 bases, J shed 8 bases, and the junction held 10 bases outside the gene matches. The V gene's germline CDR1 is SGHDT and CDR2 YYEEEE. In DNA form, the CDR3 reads TGTGCCAGCAGCTTCGGGACAGCTTCACTTCAGCAGTACTTC. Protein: CASSFGTASLQQYF.

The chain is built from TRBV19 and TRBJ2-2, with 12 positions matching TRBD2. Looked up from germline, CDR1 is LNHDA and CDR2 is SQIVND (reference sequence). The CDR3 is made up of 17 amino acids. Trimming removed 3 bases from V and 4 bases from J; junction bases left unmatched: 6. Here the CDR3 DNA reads TGTGCCAGTAGTATCGCTGGACTAGCGGGAAGCACCGGGGAGCTGTTTTTT. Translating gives CASSIAGLAGSTGELFF.

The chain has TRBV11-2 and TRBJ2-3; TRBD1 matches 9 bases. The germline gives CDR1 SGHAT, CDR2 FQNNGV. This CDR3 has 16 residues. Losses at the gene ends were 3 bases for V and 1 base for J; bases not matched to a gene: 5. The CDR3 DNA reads TGTGCCAGCAGCTTGGGGACAGGGATTTGCACAGATACGCAGTATTTT. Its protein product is CASSLGTGICTDTQYF.

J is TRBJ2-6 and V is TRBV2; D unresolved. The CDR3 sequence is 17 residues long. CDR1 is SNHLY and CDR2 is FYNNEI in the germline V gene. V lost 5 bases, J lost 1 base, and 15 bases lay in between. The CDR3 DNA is TGTGCCAGCAGTATTACCGGGTCTCCGTCTGGGGCCAACGTCCTGACTTTC. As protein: CASSITGSPSGANVLTF.

CDR3 DNA: TGTGCCAGCAGTCCAATAACGGCAGATACGCAGTATTTT. Translating it yields CASSPITADTQYF. This chain joins TRBV28 and TRBJ2-3; D is undetermined. The V gene lost 5 bases and the J gene lost 4 bases, with 10 bases spanning the gap. Germline values: CDR1 MDHEN, CDR2 SYDVKM. The CDR3 is 13 amino acids.